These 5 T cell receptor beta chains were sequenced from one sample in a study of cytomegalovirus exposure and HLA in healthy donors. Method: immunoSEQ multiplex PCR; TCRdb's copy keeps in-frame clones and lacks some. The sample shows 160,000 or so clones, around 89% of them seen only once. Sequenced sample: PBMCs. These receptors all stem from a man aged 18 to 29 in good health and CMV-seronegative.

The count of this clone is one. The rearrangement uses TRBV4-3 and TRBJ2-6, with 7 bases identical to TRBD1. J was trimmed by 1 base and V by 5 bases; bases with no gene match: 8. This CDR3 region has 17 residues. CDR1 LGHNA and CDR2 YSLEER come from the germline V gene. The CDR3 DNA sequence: TGCGCCAGCAGCTCCCCGCAGGGGGTGTCTGGGGCCAACGTCCTGACTTTC. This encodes CASSSPQGVSGANVLTF.

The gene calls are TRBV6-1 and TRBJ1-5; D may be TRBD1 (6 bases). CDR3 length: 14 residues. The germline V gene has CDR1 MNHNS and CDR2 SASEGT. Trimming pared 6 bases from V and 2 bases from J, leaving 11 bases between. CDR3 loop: CASSVGGRNQPQHF. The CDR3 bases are TGTGCCAGCAGCGTGGGGGGGCGCAATCAGCCCCAGCATTTT.

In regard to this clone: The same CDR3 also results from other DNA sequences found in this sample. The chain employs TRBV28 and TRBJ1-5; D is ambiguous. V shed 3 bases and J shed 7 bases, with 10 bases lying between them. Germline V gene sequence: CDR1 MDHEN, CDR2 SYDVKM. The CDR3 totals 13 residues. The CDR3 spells CASSFRGSQPQHF. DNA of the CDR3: TGTGCCAGCAGTTTTCGGGGAAGCCAGCCCCAGCATTTT.

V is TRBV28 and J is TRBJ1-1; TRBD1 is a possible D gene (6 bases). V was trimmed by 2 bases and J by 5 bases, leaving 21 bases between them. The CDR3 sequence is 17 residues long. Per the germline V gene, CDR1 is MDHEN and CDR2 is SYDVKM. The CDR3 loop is CASSLLAQGSLETEAFF. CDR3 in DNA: TGTGCCAGCAGTTTACTTGCCCAGGGGTCTTTGGAGACTGAAGCTTTCTTT.

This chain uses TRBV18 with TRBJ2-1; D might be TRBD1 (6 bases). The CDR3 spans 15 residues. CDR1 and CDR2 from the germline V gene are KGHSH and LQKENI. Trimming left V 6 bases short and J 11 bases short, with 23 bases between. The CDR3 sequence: CASSPQGSTRSKQFF. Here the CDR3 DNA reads TGTGCCAGCTCCCCCCAGGGGAGCACAAGGTCCAAGCAGTTCTTC.